The next 13 T cell receptor beta chains were all read from a single sample in a study of T cells in Graves' hyperthyroidism and ophthalmopathy. What was amplified from RNA transcripts were TCR beta CDR3 regions. HTBI primers were used for first-round RT-PCR of the TCR CDR3. Each CDR3 protein gets one entry after TCRdb re-called the multiplex PCR reads with MiXCR. This sample has more than 550,000 distinct CDR3 sequences, with less than 45% found just once. Sequencing was done on a sample of peripheral blood or thyroid tissue (not recorded which). These receptors all come from an adult man with Graves' disease, either hyperthyroidism or ophthalmopathy (not recorded which).

This sequence joins TRBV15 and TRBJ1-5, with 10 bases lining up with TRBD1. J lost 8 bases, V lost 0 bases, and 7 bases had no gene match. There are 16 residues in the CDR3. Germline loops: CDR1 LNHNV, CDR2 YYDKDF (reference sequence). The CDR3 nucleotides are TGTGCCACCAGCAGAGAGGGGGACAGGGGCGGGAAGCCCCAGCATTTT. Protein sequence: CATSREGDRGGKPQHF.

The chain has TRBV9 and TRBJ2-5; 9 nucleotides match TRBD1. V was clipped by 4 bases and J by 2 bases; unmatched bases: 9. The CDR3 length is 16 residues. The germline CDR1 and CDR2 sequences are SGDLS and YYNGEE. The CDR3 nucleotides read TGTGCCAGCAGCTTAGGGGAGACAGGGGGACAAGAGACCCAGTACTTC. Encoded protein: CASSLGETGGQETQYF.

This clonotype was picked up a small number of times. The chain is built from TRBV9 and TRBJ2-7; D remains ambiguous. This CDR3 comprises 15 residues. Trimming removed 3 bases at V and 0 bases at J, with 13 bases between. Germline CDR1 SGDLS, CDR2 YYNGEE. The CDR3 DNA is TGTGCCAGCAGCGCTACGGGTGACTTCTCCTACGAGCAGTACTTC. This encodes CASSATGDFSYEQYF.

Turning to this clonotype: A much larger clone sits a single nucleotide away, making a read error possible. The rearrangement joins TRBV15 to TRBJ1-1, with 9 nucleotides matching TRBD1. Per germline, CDR1 LNHNV and CDR2 YYDKDF (reference sequence). V shed 4 bases, J shed 4 bases, and the junction held 7 bases outside the gene matches. The CDR3 contains 15 residues. CDR3 amino acids: CATSTQGAGGTEAFF. In nucleotides, the CDR3 is TGTGCCACCAGCACACAGGGGGCTGGAGGCACTGAAGCTTTCTTT.

The chain combines TRBV7-8 with TRBJ1-2, with D hard to call. The germline V gene has CDR1 SGHVS and CDR2 FQNEAQ. Trimming removed 5 bases from V and 1 base from J, with 11 bases in between. The length of the CDR3 is 14 residues. In DNA, the CDR3 is TGTGCCAGCAGCGTAGGCGGGGATAACTATGGCTACACCTTC. It translates to CASSVGGDNYGYTF.

The CDR3 region has the DNA TGTGCCAGCAGCCAAGACACAGGGTCCTACGAGCAGTACTTC. It specifies CASSQDTGSYEQYF. The chain is built from TRBV7-2 and TRBJ2-7; maybe TRBD1 (6 bases). The germline V gene has CDR1 SGHTA and CDR2 FQGNSA. The CDR3 extends over 14 amino acids. Trimming pared 5 bases from V and 1 base from J, leaving 12 bases between.

The genes are TRBV10-2 and TRBJ2-2; D remains unclear. V was trimmed by 5 bases and J by 1 base, leaving 8 bases between them. The CDR3 spans 14 residues. Germline assignment: CDR1 WSHSY and CDR2 SAAADI. CDR3 coding DNA: TGCGCCAGCAGTCAGACGGGGAACACCGGGGAGCTGTTTTTT. This gives the protein CASSQTGNTGELFF.

In its sample, this clonotype was seen a few times. The chain couples TRBV2 to TRBJ2-7; D may be TRBD1 or TRBD2 (6 bases each). The CDR3 loop spans 14 amino acids. Germline V gene sequence: CDR1 SNHLY, CDR2 FYNNEI. V lost 6 bases and J 3 bases, leaving 15 bases between the germline ends. Here the CDR3 DNA reads TGTGCCAGCAGCCCCCAAGGGGGGCTCTACGAGCAGTACTTC. Amino acid sequence: CASSPQGGLYEQYF.

V and J are TRBV19 and TRBJ1-6; TRBD1 is a possible D gene (5 bases). The CDR3 is made up of 14 amino acids. V was clipped by 7 bases and J by 7 bases, with 14 bases between them. CDR1 and CDR2 (germline): LNHDA, SQIVND (reference sequence). The CDR3 here is CASMARQTNSPLHF. Written as DNA, the CDR3 is TGTGCCAGTATGGCCAGACAGACAAATTCACCCCTCCACTTT.

This clonotype was recorded at least ten times. The chain employs TRBV5-1 and TRBJ2-7; no clear D gene. CDR1 is SGHRS and CDR2 is YFSETQ in the germline V gene. V was cut by 2 bases and J by 5 bases, with 5 bases left in between. The CDR3 runs 11 residues. CDR3 region: CASSFANEQYF. As DNA, the CDR3 is TGCGCCAGCAGCTTCGCCAACGAGCAGTACTTC.

This chain uses TRBV20-1 with TRBJ2-7; possible D gene TRBD2, 6 bases. V shed 3 bases and J shed 9 bases, with 18 bases lying between them. There are 13 residues in the CDR3. Germline CDR1 DFQATT, CDR2 SNEGSKA (reference sequence). The chain's CDR3 is CSARVPGEVGQYF. The CDR3 DNA reads as TGCAGTGCTAGGGTTCCGGGGGAAGTTGGGCAGTACTTC.

On this clonotype itself: Sequence at one end of the junction differs from germline and may be a read error. The gene calls are TRBV10-3 and TRBJ1-2, with 9 bases matching TRBD1. CDR3 size: 14 residues. Per germline, CDR1 ENHRY and CDR2 SYGVKD. CDR3 sequence reads: CASSEDRGMFGYTF. Here the CDR3 DNA reads TGTGCCAGCAGTGAGGACAGGGGAATGTTTGGCTACACCTTC.

This clonotype was seen a handful of times. This sequence joins TRBV19 and TRBJ1-1; D not certain. Germline-derived CDR1 and CDR2 are LNHDA and SQIVND (reference sequence). The V end was cut by 1 base, the J end by 0 bases, with 9 bases between. CDR3 length equals 15 residues. CDR3 nucleotide sequence: TGTGCCAGTAGTATAGTTCCGGGAGTGAACACTGAAGCTTTCTTT. Translated: CASSIVPGVNTEAFF.